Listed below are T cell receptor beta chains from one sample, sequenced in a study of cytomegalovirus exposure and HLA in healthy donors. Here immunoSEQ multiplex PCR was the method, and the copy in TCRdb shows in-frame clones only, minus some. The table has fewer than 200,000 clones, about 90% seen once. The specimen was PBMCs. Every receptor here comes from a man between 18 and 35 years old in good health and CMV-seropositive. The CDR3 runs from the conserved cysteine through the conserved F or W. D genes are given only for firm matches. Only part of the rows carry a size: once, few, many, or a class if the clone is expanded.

TGTGCCAGCAGTGAGCCGACAGGGTTTCTTTACGAGCAGTACTTC CASSEPTGFLYEQYF . TRBJ2-7 TRBD1 TRBV6-1
TGTGCCAGCTCACCGCGGGACACGGGAGGCTACGAGCAGTACTTC CASSPRDTGGYEQYF once TRBJ2-7 . TRBV18
TGCAGTGCTAGTTACAGCTACGAGCAGTACTTC CSASYSYEQYF once TRBJ2-7 . TRBV20-1
TGTGCCAGCAGCCGCCGACCAACGACAGGGGGCAGTTCCTACGAGCAGTACTTC CASSRRPTTGGSSYEQYF . TRBJ2-7 TRBD1 TRBV7-6
TGTGCCAGCAGCTCGACAGGGACTGAAGCTTTCTTT CASSSTGTEAFF . TRBJ1-1 TRBD1 TRBV11-3
TGCGCCAGCAGCCTCCGAGACAGCATGAACACTGAAGCTTTCTTT CASSLRDSMNTEAFF . TRBJ1-1 . TRBV4-1
TGTGCCAGCAGCGTAGAGGGCAGGGGCCTCGACGAGCAGTTCTTC CASSVEGRGLDEQFF . TRBJ2-1 . TRBV9
TGTGCCAGCAGCTTAAGCGGGAGGGCCCTTGATCGATCCGAGCAGTACTTC CASSLSGRALDRSEQYF . TRBJ2-7 TRBD2 TRBV5-6
TGTGCCAGCAGTGGACTGCGCACTGAAGCTTTCTTT CASSGLRTEAFF . TRBJ1-1 . TRBV9
TGTGCCAGCAGCATACAGAGCTCTGGGGCCAACGTCCTGACTTTC CASSIQSSGANVLTF . TRBJ2-6 . TRBV6-1
TGTGCCAGCAGCGTAGCAGGATTGGCGGGAGTGGGCAGGAATGAGCAGTTCTTC CASSVAGLAGVGRNEQFF . TRBJ2-1 TRBD2 TRBV9
TGTGCCAGCAGCCCGAGGGGTGGACAGGGTAAATACAATGAGCAGTTCTTC CASSPRGGQGKYNEQFF . TRBJ2-1 TRBD1 TRBV14
TGTGCCAGCAGCCCCCTGGCCAAAAACATTCAGTACTTC CASSPLAKNIQYF . TRBJ2-4 . TRBV7-8
TGTGCCAGCAGCCGAGCTAGCAACCCCTACAATGAGCAGTTCTTC CASSRASNPYNEQFF . TRBJ2-1 . TRBV4-2
TGTGCCAGTAGTCCCGGAGGTCAGCCCCAGCATTTT CASSPGGQPQHF . TRBJ1-5 . TRBV19
TGTGCCACAAAACTACCCGGACTAGGGAACACCGGGGAGCTGTTTTTT CATKLPGLGNTGELFF . TRBJ2-2 TRBD2 TRBV28
TGTGCCTGGAGTGTATCTTATAGCGGGAACTACAATGAGCAGTTCTTC CAWSVSYSGNYNEQFF . TRBJ2-1 TRBD2 TRBV30
TGCAGCGTTGAATCAGGAGGGGTTGGAAACACCATATATTTT CSVESGGVGNTIYF . TRBJ1-3 . TRBV29-1
TGTGCCAGCTCACCACCGGGCGGGACGGTGGGAGATACGCAGTATTTT CASSPPGGTVGDTQYF . TRBJ2-3 . TRBV18
TGTGCCAGCAGCAAATCCGGGGGTGCAGATACGCAGTATTTT CASSKSGGADTQYF . TRBJ2-3 . TRBV21-1
TGCGCCAGCAGCGTGGGACAGCAAGCCTACGAGCAGTACTTC CASSVGQQAYEQYF once TRBJ2-7 TRBD1 TRBV5-1
TGTGCCAGCAGGGTGGACAGGAAAGAGACCCAGTACTTC CASRVDRKETQYF . TRBJ2-5 TRBD1 TRBV6-1
TGTGCCAGCAGCGTACCCGACAGGGATAATGAAAAACTGTTTTTT CASSVPDRDNEKLFF . TRBJ1-4 TRBD1 TRBV9
TGTGCCAGCAGCTTAGCTCCGGGACAGCACAATGAGCAGTTCTTC CASSLAPGQHNEQFF . TRBJ2-1 TRBD1 TRBV7-9
TGCGCCAGCAGCTTGGCACTAGCGGGAGTTGATGAGCAGTTCTTC CASSLALAGVDEQFF . TRBJ2-1 TRBD2 TRBV5-1
TGTGCCAGCAGTTCTCAGCGGGAGGTATGGTGGGAGCAGTACTTC CASSSQREVWWEQYF . TRBJ2-7 TRBD2 TRBV27
TGTGCTAGTGGTTTGGTAATGTTCGGGACAGCCTACGAGCAGTACTTC CASGLVMFGTAYEQYF . TRBJ2-7 TRBD1 TRBV12-5
TGCGCCAGCAGCTCTCCCCCTCCACTAGCGGCCTCCTACAATGAGCAGTTCTTC CASSSPPPLAASYNEQFF . TRBJ2-1 TRBD2 TRBV5-1
TGCAGCGTTGAATACCCGGGAGGGCCGGCCGGGGAGCTGTTTTTT CSVEYPGGPAGELFF . TRBJ2-2 TRBD2 TRBV29-1
TGTGCCAGCAGCGTAGAACTATACTCCTACAATGAGCAGTTCTTC CASSVELYSYNEQFF . TRBJ2-1 . TRBV9
TGTGCCAGCAGTGAAAGGGACAGAACCTATGGCTACACCTTC CASSERDRTYGYTF . TRBJ1-2 TRBD1 TRBV6-1
TGTGCCAGCAGTGAATGGGGGGAGCACACCGGGGAGCTGTTTTTT CASSEWGEHTGELFF once TRBJ2-2 . TRBV25-1
TGCGCCAGCAGCCAAGAAGTCCTATCTGAGACCCAGTACTTC CASSQEVLSETQYF . TRBJ2-5 . TRBV4-1
TGTGCCAGCAGCTTAAAGGGGGGCACAGATACGCAGTATTTT CASSLKGGTDTQYF . TRBJ2-3 . TRBV5-4
TGTGCCACCAGTACCCGACAGGGAGGCGCAGATACGCAGTATTTT CATSTRQGGADTQYF . TRBJ2-3 . TRBV15
TGTGCCGGATCGGACTTTAACACTGAAGCTTTCTTT CAGSDFNTEAFF many TRBJ1-1 . TRBV30
TGTGCCAGCAGCGGCGTGGAGGGGTCCTACGAGCAGTACTTC CASSGVEGSYEQYF . TRBJ2-7 . TRBV7-9
TGTGCCAGCAGTTTAAACGGCGGCATTGGCTACACCTTC CASSLNGGIGYTF once TRBJ1-2 . TRBV27
TGCGCCAGCAGCTCGACTAGCCCGAACACCGGGGAGCTGTTTTTT CASSSTSPNTGELFF . TRBJ2-2 TRBD2 TRBV5-1
TGTGCCAGCAGTTACGTAGCTAGTTCCTACAATGAGCAGTTCTTC CASSYVASSYNEQFF once TRBJ2-1 . TRBV6-5
TGTGCCAGCAGCCGAGCGGTCACCTACAATGAGCAGTTCTTC CASSRAVTYNEQFF . TRBJ2-1 . TRBV27
TGTGCCAGCAGCGTAGAACCGGGACAGGGTCGGCACGAGCAGTACTTC CASSVEPGQGRHEQYF . TRBJ2-7 TRBD1 TRBV9
TGTGCCAGTAGTCTCGGACTAGCGGGAGTGGATGGAGTAGATACGCAGTATTTT CASSLGLAGVDGVDTQYF . TRBJ2-3 TRBD2 TRBV19
TGTGCCAGCAGTGTCACACTAGCATCGACCTACGAGCAGTACTTC CASSVTLASTYEQYF . TRBJ2-7 . TRBV6-1